This TCR beta chain was captured in a study of identical twins. Study outcomes and limitations: Beta clonotypes that were abundant in cord blood contained fewer insertions, a pattern absent from memory repertoires. Among beta out-of-frame sequences, excess sharing between twins appeared weaker. Twin-shared out-of-frame alpha sequences showed excess low generation probability.

This CDR3 region has 12 residues. The V and J ends lost 11 bases and 5 bases, in that order; junction bases with no gene match: 5. Germline values: CDR1 SGHAT, CDR2 FQNNGV. There were only healthy Caucasians among the donors. Notes on this clonotype: As yet, its antigen is unknown.

MiXCR was run by TCRdb on the 5' RACE reads, yielding one entry per CDR3 protein. The top ten hold 1.5% to 2% of the sample, which has hundreds of thousands of distinct CDR3 sequences, roughly 12% seen once. Another study also made use of these data, one on yellow fever vaccine responses in identical twins.

The V call is TRBV11-2, the J call TRBJ1-1; 10 bases align to TRBD1. Sequencing input: PBMCs. This receptor was obtained from a woman between 18 and 29 years old in good health. The CDR3 nucleotides are TGTGCCTGGGGACAGGGGTGGACTGAAGCTTTCTTT. It translates to CAWGQGWTEAFF.